These T cell receptor beta chains were read from a single sample in a study of T cell changes during pregnancy in multiple sclerosis. Clones were read by immunoSEQ multiplex PCR, and TCRdb kept only the in-frame ones, dropping some. The sample has about 64,000 clones; 92% are singletons. Sample: peripheral blood, taken in the second trimester of pregnancy. All receptors come from a female donor with multiple sclerosis, enrolled in a pregnancy study. Both conserved end residues are part of each CDR3. D genes are given only for firm matches. Size values are once, few and many counts, or a class for expanded clones, and some rows have none.

D gene: TRBD2
clone size: NA
V gene: TRBV10-1
J gene: TRBJ2-1
CDR3 DNA: TGCGCCAGCAGTGCTAGCGGGATCTACAATGAGCAGTTCTTC
CDR3 protein: CASSASGIYNEQFF

D gene: NA
clone size: few
V gene: TRBV7-9
J gene: TRBJ1-2
CDR3 DNA: TGTGCCAGCGGTGGGGTCAGGACAGACTATGGCTACACCTTC
CDR3 protein: CASGGVRTDYGYTF

D gene: TRBD1
clone size: once
V gene: TRBV18
J gene: TRBJ1-1
CDR3 DNA: TGTGCCAGCTCACCACCTGACAGGGGCCTGGGCACTGAAGCTTTCTTT
CDR3 protein: CASSPPDRGLGTEAFF

D gene: NA
clone size: NA
V gene: TRBV19
J gene: TRBJ2-3
CDR3 DNA: TGTGCCAGTAGCCGCGGTTCTAGCACAGATACGCAGTATTTT
CDR3 protein: CASSRGSSTDTQYF

D gene: NA
clone size: NA
V gene: TRBV29-1
J gene: TRBJ1-1
CDR3 DNA: TGCAGCGTTCAAACTACCACTGAAGCTTTCTTT
CDR3 protein: CSVQTTTEAFF

D gene: TRBD1
clone size: NA
V gene: TRBV6-1
J gene: TRBJ1-1
CDR3 DNA: TGTGCCAGCAGTCCCAGGGGGCCGGACTCTGAAGCTTTCTTT
CDR3 protein: CASSPRGPDSEAFF

D gene: TRBD2
clone size: NA
V gene: TRBV5-4
J gene: TRBJ2-1
CDR3 DNA: TGTGCCAGCAGGTGGGGGGGGAGGGACAATGAGCAGTTCTTC
CDR3 protein: CASRWGGRDNEQFF

D gene: NA
clone size: once
V gene: TRBV14
J gene: TRBJ1-1
CDR3 DNA: TGTGCCAGCAGCCGGGAGGGGTCCCCTGAAGCTTTCTTT
CDR3 protein: CASSREGSPEAFF

D gene: NA
clone size: NA
V gene: TRBV5-1
J gene: TRBJ1-1
CDR3 DNA: TGCGCCAGCAGCTTGGGGGAGGGGGAAGACACTGAAGCTTTCTTT
CDR3 protein: CASSLGEGEDTEAFF

D gene: TRBD2
clone size: NA
V gene: TRBV7-9
J gene: TRBJ2-1
CDR3 DNA: TGTGCCAGCAGCTCGGGACTAGCGGGGTACAATGAGCAGTTCTTC
CDR3 protein: CASSSGLAGYNEQFF

D gene: TRBD1
clone size: once
V gene: TRBV11-3
J gene: TRBJ2-7
CDR3 DNA: TGTGCCAGCAGCTCGGGACAGGGTTCCCTCGAGCAGTACTTC
CDR3 protein: CASSSGQGSLEQYF

D gene: NA
clone size: once
V gene: TRBV5-6
J gene: TRBJ2-7
CDR3 DNA: TGTGCCAGCAGCGGCACAGGTCCCTACGAGCAGTACTTC
CDR3 protein: CASSGTGPYEQYF

D gene: NA
clone size: NA
V gene: TRBV19
J gene: TRBJ1-2
CDR3 DNA: TGTGCCAGTAGTGTGGGGAGTGACTATGGCTACACCTTC
CDR3 protein: CASSVGSDYGYTF